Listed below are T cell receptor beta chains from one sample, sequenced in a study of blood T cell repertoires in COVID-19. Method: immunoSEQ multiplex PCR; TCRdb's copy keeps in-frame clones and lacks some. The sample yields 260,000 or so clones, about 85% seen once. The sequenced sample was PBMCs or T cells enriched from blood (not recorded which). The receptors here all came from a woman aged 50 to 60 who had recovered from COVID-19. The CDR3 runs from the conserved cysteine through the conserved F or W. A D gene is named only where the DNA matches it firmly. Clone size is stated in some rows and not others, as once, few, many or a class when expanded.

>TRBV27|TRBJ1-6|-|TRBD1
TGTGCCAGCAGCCCGGGACAGGGGAGACCTGCACGAGGTTCACCCCTCCACTTT
CASSPGQGRPARGSPLHF
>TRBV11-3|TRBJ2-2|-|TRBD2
TGTGCCAGCAGCCGTAGCGGGGGAACCGGCGGGGAGCTGTTTTTT
CASSRSGGTGGELFF
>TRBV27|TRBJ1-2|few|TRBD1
TGTGCCAGCAGTTTATTCGGGGACAGTCGTATTAACTATGGCTACACCTTC
CASSLFGDSRINYGYTF
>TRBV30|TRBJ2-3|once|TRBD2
TGTGCCTGGAGCGCCGTCTTGGTAGCGGGTAGCACAGATACGCAGTATTTT
CAWSAVLVAGSTDTQYF
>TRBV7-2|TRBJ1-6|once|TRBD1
TGTGCCAGCAGCGGCCAGGGGGCGAGGAATTCACCCCTCCACTTT
CASSGQGARNSPLHF
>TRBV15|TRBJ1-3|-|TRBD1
TGTGCCACCAGCAGAGATTTGACCCAGGGGGCAAACACCATATATTTT
CATSRDLTQGANTIYF
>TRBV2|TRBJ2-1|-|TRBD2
TGTGCCAGTGGACTAGCGGGTGGCAATGAGCAGTTCTTC
CASGLAGGNEQFF
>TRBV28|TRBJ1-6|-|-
TGTGCCAGCAGTTTACAGGAGGGACGCAATTCACCCCTCCACTTT
CASSLQEGRNSPLHF
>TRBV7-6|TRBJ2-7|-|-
TGTGCCAGCAGCCCATTGGGCCAGACCTACGAGCAGTACTTC
CASSPLGQTYEQYF
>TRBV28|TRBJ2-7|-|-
TGTGCCAGCAGTATACGTTCAGGGGGGAGCTCCTACGAGCAGTACTTC
CASSIRSGGSSYEQYF
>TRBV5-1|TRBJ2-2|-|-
TGCGCCAGCAGCTTAACAGGGCCCTACACCGGGGAGCTGTTTTTT
CASSLTGPYTGELFF
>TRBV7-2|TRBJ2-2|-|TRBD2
TGTGCCAGCAGCCTAAACCCCAGCGGGGGGGCCAGGGAGCTGTTTTTT
CASSLNPSGGARELFF
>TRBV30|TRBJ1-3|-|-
TGTGCCTGGAGCGGTCCAGGGTGGGGAAACACCATATATTTT
CAWSGPGWGNTIYF
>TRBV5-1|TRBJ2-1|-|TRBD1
TGCGCCAGCAGCTTGGAGGTGGGCAGGGGGAATGAGCAGTTCTTC
CASSLEVGRGNEQFF
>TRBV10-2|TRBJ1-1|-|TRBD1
TGCGCCAGCAGAGGGACAGGGGGCTTTACTGAAGCTTTCTTT
CASRGTGGFTEAFF
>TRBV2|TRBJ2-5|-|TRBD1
TGTGCCAGCAGTGGCAACAGGGGTGAGACCCAGTACTTC
CASSGNRGETQYF
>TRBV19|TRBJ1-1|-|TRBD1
TGTGCCAGTAGAGTGGACAGGGGCCTCACTGAAGCTTTCTTT
CASRVDRGLTEAFF
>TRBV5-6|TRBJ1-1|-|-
TGTGCCAGCAGCTTGGGGACGGGACTGGGCACTGAAGCTTTCTTT
CASSLGTGLGTEAFF
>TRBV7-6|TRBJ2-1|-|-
TGTGCCAGCACCACAAGTCAGGATTCCTACAATGAGCAGTTCTTC
CASTTSQDSYNEQFF
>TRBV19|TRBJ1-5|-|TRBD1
TGTGCCAGTAGCCAGGGACAGGGGGACAATCAGCCCCAGCATTTT
CASSQGQGDNQPQHF
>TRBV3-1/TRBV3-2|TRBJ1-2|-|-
TGTGCCAGCAGCCTCACAGGATTCAGCTATGGCTACACCTTC
CASSLTGFSYGYTF
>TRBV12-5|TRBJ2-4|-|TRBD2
TGTGCTAGTGGTTCGCAGGGACTAGCGGGAACTGCCAAAAACATTCAGTACTTC
CASGSQGLAGTAKNIQYF
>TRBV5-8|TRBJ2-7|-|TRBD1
TGTGCCAGCAGAACCGGGACAGGGAATTTCTACGAGCAGTACTTC
CASRTGTGNFYEQYF
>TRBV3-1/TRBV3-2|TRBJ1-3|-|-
TGTGCCAGCAGCCAGGAGATTGGAAACACCATATATTTT
CASSQEIGNTIYF
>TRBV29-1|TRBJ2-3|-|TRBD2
TGCAGCGTCAGCGGGAGTGGTGGAAGCACAGATACGCAGTATTTT
CSVSGSGGSTDTQYF
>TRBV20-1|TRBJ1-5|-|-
TGCAGTGCTCGTGACGGGGTTAATCAGCCCCAGCATTTT
CSARDGVNQPQHF
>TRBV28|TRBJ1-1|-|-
TGTGCCAGCGATTCCAGGGCAAGGAACACTGAAGCTTTCTTT
CASDSRARNTEAFF
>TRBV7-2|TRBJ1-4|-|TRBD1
TGTGCCAGCAGACAGCAGGGGGGTCCGGTTGAAAAACTGTTTTTT
CASRQQGGPVEKLFF
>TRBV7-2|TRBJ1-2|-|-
TGTGCCAGCAGTCGGAACTATGGCTACACCTTC
CASSRNYGYTF
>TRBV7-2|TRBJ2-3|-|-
TGTGCCAGCAGCAGGACACACGGCGATCAGGATACGCAGTATTTT
CASSRTHGDQDTQYF
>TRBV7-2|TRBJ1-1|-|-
TGTGCCAGCAGCTTAATGCCCACTGCGACGGGGGGTTTCTTT
CASSLMPTATGGFF